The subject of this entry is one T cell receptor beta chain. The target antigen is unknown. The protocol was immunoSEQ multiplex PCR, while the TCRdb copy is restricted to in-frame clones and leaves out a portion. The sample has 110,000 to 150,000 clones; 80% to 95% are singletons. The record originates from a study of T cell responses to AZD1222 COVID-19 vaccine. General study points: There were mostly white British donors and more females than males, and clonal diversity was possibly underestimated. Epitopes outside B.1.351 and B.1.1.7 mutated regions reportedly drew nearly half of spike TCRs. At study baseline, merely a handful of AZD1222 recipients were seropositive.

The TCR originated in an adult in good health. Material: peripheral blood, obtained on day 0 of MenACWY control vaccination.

This CDR3 reads CASGDSGNTIYF. The CDR3 DNA sequence: TGTGCCAGCGGGGACTCTGGAAACACCATATATTTT. V gene TRBV12-3 or TRBV12-4 combines with J gene TRBJ1-3; D gene unclear. This CDR3 contains 12 residues. V lost 8 bases to trimming and J lost 0 bases, with 5 bases between them.